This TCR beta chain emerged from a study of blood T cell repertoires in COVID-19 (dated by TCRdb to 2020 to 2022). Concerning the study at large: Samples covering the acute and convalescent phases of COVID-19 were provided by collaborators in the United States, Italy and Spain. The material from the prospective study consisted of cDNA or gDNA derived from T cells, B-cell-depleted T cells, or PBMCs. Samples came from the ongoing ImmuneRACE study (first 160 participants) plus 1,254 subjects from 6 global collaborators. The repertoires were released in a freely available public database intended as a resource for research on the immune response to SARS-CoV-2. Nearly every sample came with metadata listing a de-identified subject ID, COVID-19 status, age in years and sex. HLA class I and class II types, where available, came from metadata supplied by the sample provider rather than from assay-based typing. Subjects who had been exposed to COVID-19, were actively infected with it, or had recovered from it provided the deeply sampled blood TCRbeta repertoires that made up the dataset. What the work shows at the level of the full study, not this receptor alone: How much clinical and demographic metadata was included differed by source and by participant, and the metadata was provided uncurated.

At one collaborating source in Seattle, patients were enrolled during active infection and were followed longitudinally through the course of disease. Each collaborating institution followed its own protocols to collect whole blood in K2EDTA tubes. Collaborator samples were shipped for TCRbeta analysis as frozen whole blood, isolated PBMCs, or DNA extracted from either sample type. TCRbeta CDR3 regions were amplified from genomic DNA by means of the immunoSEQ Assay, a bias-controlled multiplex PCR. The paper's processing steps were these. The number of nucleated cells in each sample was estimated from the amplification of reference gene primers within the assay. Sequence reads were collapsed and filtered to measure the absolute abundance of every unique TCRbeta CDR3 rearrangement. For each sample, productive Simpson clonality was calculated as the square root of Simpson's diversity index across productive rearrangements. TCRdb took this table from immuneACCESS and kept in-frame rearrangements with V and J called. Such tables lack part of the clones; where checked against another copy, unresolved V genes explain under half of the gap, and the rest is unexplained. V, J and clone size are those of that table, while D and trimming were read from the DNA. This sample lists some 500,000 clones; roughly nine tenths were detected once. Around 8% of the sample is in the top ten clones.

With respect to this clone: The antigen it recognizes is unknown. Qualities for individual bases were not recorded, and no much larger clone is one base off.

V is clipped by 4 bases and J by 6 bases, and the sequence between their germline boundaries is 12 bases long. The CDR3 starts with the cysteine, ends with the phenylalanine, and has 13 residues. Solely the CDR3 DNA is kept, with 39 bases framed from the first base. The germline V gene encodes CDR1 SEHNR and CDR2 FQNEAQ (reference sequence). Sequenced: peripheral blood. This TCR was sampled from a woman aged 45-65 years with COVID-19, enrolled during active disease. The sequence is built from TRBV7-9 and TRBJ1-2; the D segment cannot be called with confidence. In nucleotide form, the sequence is TGTGCCAGCAGCTCCCGGGGAGGGCATGGCTACACCTTC. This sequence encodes CASSSRGGHGYTF.